The clone carrying this T cell receptor beta chain was detected ten times or more. What it recognizes is unknown. CDR1 and CDR2 (germline): WSHSY, SAAADI. CDR3 size: 19 residues. J gave up 1 base and V 8 bases, and 12 bases lay outside the gene matches. Patients with other autoimmune diseases, uncontrolled infections, pregnancy or lactation were excluded. Beta-chain TCR CDR3 regions were amplified from RNA transcripts. First-round RT-PCR with HTBI primers preceded a second-round multiplex PCR. Via MiXCR, TCRdb re-called the multiplex PCR reads, giving one row per CDR3 protein. The profile shows around 600,000 distinct CDR3 sequences, over 40% of them singletons. The data derive from a study of Graves' ophthalmopathy and Graves' hyperthyroidism. The overall study: Blood was drawn at initial diagnosis, before any treatment.

Study-level results: Ophthalmopathy could be told apart from stable hyperthyroidism by a 13-signature model (roughly 90% sensitivity, approximately 81% specificity). The model predicted ophthalmopathy progression with about 71% sensitivity and around 72% specificity.

The sample taken for sequencing was peripheral blood. The receptor was derived from an adult man with Graves' ophthalmopathy. The V call is TRBV10-2, the J call TRBJ2-2; TRBD2 matches 14 bases. The CDR3 DNA follows: TGCGCCAGCCAGGCCACTGGACTAGCGGGGGGCTTGAACACCGGGGAGCTGTTTTTT. Its translation is CASQATGLAGGLNTGELFF.